The 32 T cell receptor beta chains listed next were all sequenced from one sample in a study of T cell responses to AZD1222 COVID-19 vaccine. The repertoire was sequenced with immunoSEQ multiplex PCR; TCRdb's copy has only in-frame clones and lacks some. Of 140,000 or so clones in the sample, roughly 91% were seen once. This material consisted of peripheral blood, taken 28 days after the second AZD1222 dose. The receptors shown here come from an adult who received the AZD1222 COVID-19 vaccine.

This chain links TRBV2 with TRBJ1-3; D remains ambiguous. The germline V gene has CDR1 SNHLY and CDR2 FYNNEI. The V end was cut by 1 base, the J end by 0 bases, with 7 bases between. CDR3 length: 15 amino acids. The chain's CDR3 is CASSEDSHSGNTIYF. The CDR3 region has the DNA TGTGCCAGCAGTGAAGACAGTCACTCTGGAAACACCATATATTTT. The full variable domain, with the rest looked up from reference TRBV2 and TRBJ1-3, is EPEVTQTPSHQVTQMGQEVILRCVPISNHLYFYWYRQILGQKVEFLVSFYNNEISEKSEIFDDQFSVERPDGSNFTLKIRSTKLEDSAMYFCASSEDSHSGNTIYFGEGSWLTVV.

The chain links TRBV5-5 to TRBJ1-1; TRBD1 aligns across 11 bases. CDR1 and CDR2 from the germline V gene are SGHKS and YYEKEE (reference sequence). V dropped 4 bases and J dropped 0; count of bases not matched to a gene: 5. The CDR3 has 16 residues. As DNA, the CDR3 is TGTGCCAGCAGCCCGGGGACAGGGGGGATGAACACTGAAGCTTTCTTT. As protein: CASSPGTGGMNTEAFF.

The rearrangement links TRBV5-6 to TRBJ1-2; D ambiguous. From germline, CDR1 is SGHDT and CDR2 YYEEEE. This CDR3 comprises 16 residues. Trimming cost V 4 bases and J 4 bases, with 20 bases left between them. CDR3 nucleotide sequence: TGTGCCAGCAGCATGACCAAGGCGCCCAGTGGCTATGGCTACACCTTC. Amino acids: CASSMTKAPSGYGYTF.

This sequence joins TRBV7-9 and TRBJ1-1, with TRBD1 identical over 7 bases. The germline V gene encodes CDR1 SEHNR and CDR2 FQNEAQ (reference sequence). There are 15 residues in the CDR3. With V trimmed by 7 bases and J by 1 base, 9 bases remained unmatched. The CDR3 spells CASNQGQVWNTEAFF. The CDR3 DNA is TGTGCCAGCAACCAAGGACAGGTTTGGAACACTGAAGCTTTCTTT.

The chain carries TRBV7-8 and TRBJ2-1; 7 bases align to TRBD2. There are 15 residues in the CDR3. V lost 5 bases, J lost 7 bases, and 11 bases stayed unmatched. Germline CDR1 SGHVS, CDR2 FQNEAQ. Here the CDR3 reads CASSPQRGDVNEQFF. The CDR3 DNA reads as TGTGCCAGCAGCCCCCAGCGGGGAGACGTAAATGAGCAGTTCTTC.

The chain couples TRBV19 to TRBJ1-2, with 7 bases matching TRBD1. Germline CDR1 is LNHDA and CDR2 is SQIVND (reference sequence). The junction had 10 bases not matched to a gene; V was cut back by 7 bases and J by 8 bases. The CDR3 has 13 residues. The CDR3 bases are TGTGCCAGTACCGACAGGGATTGGAGCGGCTACACCTTC. Its protein product is CASTDRDWSGYTF.

The chain has TRBV7-2 and TRBJ1-2, with D unclear. V was trimmed by 5 bases and J by 3 bases, leaving 7 bases between them. The CDR3 has 12 amino acids. Germline V CDR1 and CDR2: SGHTA, FQGNSA. The CDR3 coding sequence is TGTGCCAGCAGCAATAAGTACTATGGCTACACCTTC. Translating it yields CASSNKYYGYTF.

The chain has TRBV4-1 and TRBJ1-2; D not resolved. Germline V CDR1 and CDR2: MGHRA, YSYEKL. This CDR3 comprises 13 residues. V shed 4 bases and J shed 4 bases, with 10 bases lying between them. The CDR3 region has the DNA TGCGCCAGCAGCCTAGAAAGCAGCTATGGCTACACCTTC. It translates to CASSLESSYGYTF.

V is TRBV18 and J is TRBJ1-5, with D unresolved. The V and J ends lost 6 bases and 4 bases respectively, with 16 bases between them. Germline V gene lookup returns CDR1 KGHSH and CDR2 LQKENI. This CDR3 comprises 15 residues. The chain's CDR3 is CASSPRQKQNQPQHF. Written as DNA, the CDR3 is TGTGCCAGCTCCCCCCGACAAAAGCAAAATCAGCCCCAGCATTTT.

V is TRBV19 and J is TRBJ1-1; 7 bases align to TRBD1. The germline V gene encodes CDR1 LNHDA and CDR2 SQIVND (reference sequence). The CDR3 length is 14 residues. The ends lost 3 bases at V and 4 bases at J; junction bases unmatched: 5. The CDR3 DNA follows: TGTGCCAGTAGTATCAGGCAGGGGGGCACTGAAGCTTTCTTT. Translating it yields CASSIRQGGTEAFF.

This clone was recorded only once. J is TRBJ2-3 and V is TRBV27; D gene unclear. V was shortened by 4 bases and J by 1 base, with 9 bases between the two germline ends. This CDR3 region has 14 residues. CDR1 is MNHEY, CDR2 SMNVEV, per germline (reference sequence). This CDR3 is CASSSYGGTDTQYF. The CDR3 bases are TGTGCCAGCAGTTCCTATGGAGGCACAGATACGCAGTATTTT.

V gene TRBV28 combines with J gene TRBJ1-1; D is unresolved. From germline, CDR1 is MDHEN and CDR2 SYDVKM. V lost 1 base and J 6 bases, leaving 9 bases between the germline ends. CDR3 length equals 13 residues. The CDR3 DNA reads TGTGCCAGCAGTTTATCTGTTACACCTGAAGCTTTCTTT. Protein product: CASSLSVTPEAFF. Combining the CDR3 with reference TRBV28 and TRBJ1-1 gives the whole variable domain DVKVTQSSRYLVKRTGEKVFLECVQDMDHENMFWYRQDPGLGLRLIYFSYDVKMKEKGDIPEGYSVSREKKERFSLILESASTNQTSMYLCASSLSVTPEAFFGQGTRLTVV.

The V and J genes are TRBV6-5 and TRBJ2-3, with D perhaps being TRBD1 or TRBD2 (6 bases each). The germline CDR1 and CDR2 sequences are MNHEY and SVGAGI. The CDR3 covers 15 residues. V lost 2 bases and J lost 2, with 11 bases in between. CDR3 residues: CASSYARGATDTQYF. The CDR3 region has the DNA TGTGCCAGCAGTTACGCGAGGGGGGCCACAGATACGCAGTATTTT.

This sequence joins TRBV9 and TRBJ2-7, with 7 bases that match TRBD2. Germline CDR1 is SGDLS and CDR2 is YYNGEE. The CDR3 extends over 15 amino acids. Trimming at V came to 0 bases and at J to 2 bases, leaving 5 bases not matched to a gene. The CDR3 region has the DNA TGTGCCAGCAGCGTAGGAGGGACTATGCCCTACGAGCAGTACTTC. This gives the protein CASSVGGTMPYEQYF.

The chain carries TRBV27 and TRBJ2-7, with D possibly TRBD1 on 6 matching bases. CDR1 is MNHEY and CDR2 is SMNVEV in the germline V gene (reference sequence). The V and J ends lost 4 bases and 5 bases respectively, with 18 bases between them. The length of the CDR3 is 15 residues. CDR3: CASSSGRGAGDEQYF. Written as DNA, the CDR3 is TGTGCCAGCAGTTCCGGCAGGGGAGCCGGCGACGAGCAGTACTTC.

The V and J genes are TRBV6-5 and TRBJ1-2, with 11 bases identical to TRBD1. In germline, CDR1 is MNHEY, CDR2 SVGAGI. CDR3 length: 14 residues. V lost 2 bases and J lost 7; bases outside the gene matches: 3. This CDR3 is CASSYRTGGSGYTF. The CDR3 DNA is TGTGCCAGCAGTTACAGGACAGGGGGCAGTGGCTACACCTTC.

The chain employs TRBV7-3 and TRBJ1-3; unclear D gene. Germline V gene sequence: CDR1 SGHTA, CDR2 FQGTGA. The CDR3 consists of 16 residues. V lost 2 bases to trimming and J lost 4 bases, with 15 bases between them. The CDR3: CASSLSPQFFGNTIYF. CDR3 coding DNA: TGTGCCAGCAGCTTATCTCCTCAATTCTTCGGAAACACCATATATTTT.

The chain combines TRBV5-1 with TRBJ1-2; TRBD1 agrees at 8 bases. This CDR3 is built from 16 residues. Germline V gene lookup returns CDR1 SGHRS and CDR2 YFSETQ. V dropped 2 bases and J dropped 8; count of bases not matched to a gene: 14. CDR3 coding DNA: TGCGCCAGCAGCTTCCGACAGGGGCCGCAGAGTCGGGGCTACACCTTC. Translating gives CASSFRQGPQSRGYTF. The whole variable domain, filled in from reference TRBV5-1 and TRBJ1-2, reads KAGVTQTPRYLIKTRGQQVTLSCSPISGHRSVSWYQQTPGQGLQFLFEYFSETQRNKGNFPGRFSGRQFSNSRSEMNVSTLELGDSALYLCASSFRQGPQSRGYTFGSGTRLTVV.

This chain uses TRBV5-1 with TRBJ2-7; 10 bases are shared with TRBD1. J was trimmed by 6 bases and V by 4 bases; bases with no gene match: 10. The germline CDR1 and CDR2 sequences are SGHRS and YFSETQ. This CDR3 contains 15 residues. CDR3 sequence reads: CASSDAGTGVLEQYF. The CDR3 DNA follows: TGCGCCAGCAGCGACGCCGGGACAGGGGTTCTCGAGCAGTACTTC.

The V call is TRBV2, the J call TRBJ2-5, with TRBD1 matching over 7 bases. The germline V gene has CDR1 SNHLY and CDR2 FYNNEI. The CDR3 spans 15 residues. J gave up 6 bases and V 10 bases, and 17 bases lay outside the gene matches. For the CDR3, the DNA is TGTGCCACCAATATGGGGGACAGTACTTGGCAGACCCAGTACTTC. It translates to CATNMGDSTWQTQYF.

This chain uses TRBV29-1 with TRBJ1-4; 9 bases map to TRBD1. V dropped 1 base and J dropped 5; count of bases not matched to a gene: 2. The CDR3 consists of 14 residues. Per germline, CDR1 SQVTM and CDR2 ANQGSEA. As DNA, the CDR3 is TGCAGCGTTGAAGTTGGGACAGGGAATGAAAAACTGTTTTTT. Translated: CSVEVGTGNEKLFF. The full variable domain, its missing parts supplied by reference TRBV29-1 and TRBJ1-4, is SAVISQKPSRDICQRGTSLTIQCQVDSQVTMMFWYRQQPGQSLTLIATANQGSEATYESGFVIDKFPISRPNLTFSTLTVSNMSPEDSSIYLCSVEVGTGNEKLFFGSGTQLSVL.

This clone appeared a single time. The chain couples TRBV2 to TRBJ1-1; weak D call: TRBD1 (5 bases). There are 15 residues in the CDR3. V was shortened by 4 bases and J by 8 bases, with 20 bases between the two germline ends. Germline lookup yields CDR1 SNHLY and CDR2 FYNNEI. The CDR3 DNA sequence: TGTGCCAGCAGTGTCTACGGGGCCCCTAGCACCGAAGCTTTCTTT. Translation gives CASSVYGAPSTEAFF.

The V call is TRBV19, the J call TRBJ1-3; a possible D gene is TRBD1 (6 bases). The germline V gene encodes CDR1 LNHDA and CDR2 SQIVND (reference sequence). CDR3 length: 15 residues. V gave up 4 bases and J gave up 7 bases, with 17 bases separating them. The CDR3 DNA reads as TGTGCCAGTAGTACCCGACCGCCAGGGGCCAACACCATATATTTT. Protein sequence: CASSTRPPGANTIYF.

V gene TRBV7-3 combines with J gene TRBJ1-6; no clear D gene. Trimming pared 4 bases from V and 8 bases from J, leaving 15 bases between. The CDR3 totals 15 residues. CDR1 SGHTA and CDR2 FQGTGA come from the germline V gene. The CDR3 nucleotides are TGTGCCAGCAGCTCCCAGCGGACGCCAGATTCACCCCTCCACTTT. Translation gives CASSSQRTPDSPLHF.

The chain links TRBV11-2 to TRBJ2-2; 7 bases are shared with TRBD1. Unmatched junction bases numbered 5, after V lost 8 bases and J lost 2 bases. Germline loops: CDR1 SGHAT, CDR2 FQNNGV. The CDR3 is made up of 14 amino acids. The CDR3 region has the DNA TGTGCCAGCCACAGGGGCACTAACACCGGGGAGCTGTTTTTT. Protein product: CASHRGTNTGELFF.

The rearrangement links TRBV9 to TRBJ1-1, with D possibly TRBD1 on 6 matching bases. The CDR3 contains 16 residues. V gave up 0 bases and J gave up 2 bases, with 14 bases separating them. The germline CDR1 and CDR2 sequences are SGDLS and YYNGEE. Here the CDR3 DNA reads TGTGCCAGCAGCGTAGCACAGGGAAGAACAAACACTGAAGCTTTCTTT. It yields the protein CASSVAQGRTNTEAFF.

In DNA form, the CDR3 reads TGTGCCAGCAGCCCGAGCGGGAGCTTCTCCTACGAGCAGTACTTC. Amino acid sequence: CASSPSGSFSYEQYF. This chain links TRBV6-5 with TRBJ2-7, with TRBD2 identical over 8 bases. The CDR3 has 15 amino acids. Germline CDR1 MNHEY, CDR2 SVGAGI. V was clipped by 6 bases and J by 0 bases; unmatched bases: 7.

The CDR3 DNA follows: TGTGCCATCAGTGGCACTAATAGCAATCAGCCCCAGCATTTT. Its protein is CAISGTNSNQPQHF. The chain uses TRBV10-3 and TRBJ1-5, with D unclear. This CDR3 is built from 14 residues. The V gene lost 4 bases and the J gene lost 0 bases, with 7 bases spanning the gap. Germline CDR1 ENHRY, CDR2 SYGVKD.

In its sample, this clone was seen once. CDR3 in DNA: TGTGCCAGCAGCTTAGGGTCGTACAATGAGCAGTTCTTC. Its protein product is CASSLGSYNEQFF. The rearrangement joins TRBV7-2 to TRBJ2-1, with no clear D. V gave up 1 base and J gave up 4 bases, with 5 bases separating them. The CDR3 spans 13 residues. Germline CDR1 SGHTA, CDR2 FQGNSA.

At least ten counts were recorded for this clone. The CDR3 protein is CASSSPFGGQGVNEQFF. The CDR3 nucleotides are TGTGCCAGCAGTTCCCCCTTTGGAGGACAGGGTGTCAATGAGCAGTTCTTC. The chain has TRBV27 and TRBJ2-1, with TRBD1 matching over 8 bases. Germline-derived CDR1 and CDR2 are MNHEY and SMNVEV (reference sequence). V shed 4 bases, J shed 6 bases, and the junction held 14 bases outside the gene matches. CDR3 size: 17 residues.

V gene TRBV6-1 combines with J gene TRBJ1-1; D not certain. CDR1 and CDR2 from the germline V gene are MNHNS and SASEGT. V lost 2 bases to trimming and J lost 1 base, with 5 bases between them. The CDR3 is 13 amino acids. Here the CDR3 reads CASSEIRNTEAFF. The CDR3 region has the DNA TGTGCCAGCAGTGAAATCCGGAACACTGAAGCTTTCTTT.

This clone appeared once. The V call is TRBV19, the J call TRBJ2-7; D is perhaps TRBD1 or TRBD2 (7 bases each). Trimming stripped 4 bases from V and 7 bases from J, with 20 bases between. Looked up from germline, CDR1 is LNHDA and CDR2 is SQIVND (reference sequence). This CDR3 is 15 amino acids long. Written as DNA, the CDR3 is TGTGCCAGTAGTAACCCCGGGGAGGGGGCAGGGGAGCAGTACTTC. Its translation is CASSNPGEGAGEQYF.